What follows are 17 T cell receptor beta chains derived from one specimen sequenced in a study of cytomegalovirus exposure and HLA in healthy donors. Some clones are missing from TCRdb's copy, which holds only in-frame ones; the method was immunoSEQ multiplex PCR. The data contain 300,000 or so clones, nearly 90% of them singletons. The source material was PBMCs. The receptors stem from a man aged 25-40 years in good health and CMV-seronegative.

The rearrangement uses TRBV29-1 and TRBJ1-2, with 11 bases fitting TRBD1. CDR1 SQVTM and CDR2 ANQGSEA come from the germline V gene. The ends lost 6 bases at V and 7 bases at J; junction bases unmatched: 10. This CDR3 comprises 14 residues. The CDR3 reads CSVADGQGASGYTF. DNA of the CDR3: TGCAGCGTAGCTGACGGACAGGGGGCTTCTGGCTACACCTTC. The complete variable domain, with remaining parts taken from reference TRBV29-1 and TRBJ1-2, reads SAVISQKPSRDICQRGTSLTIQCQVDSQVTMMFWYRQQPGQSLTLIATANQGSEATYESGFVIDKFPISRPNLTFSTLTVSNMSPEDSSIYLCSVADGQGASGYTFGSGTRLTVV.

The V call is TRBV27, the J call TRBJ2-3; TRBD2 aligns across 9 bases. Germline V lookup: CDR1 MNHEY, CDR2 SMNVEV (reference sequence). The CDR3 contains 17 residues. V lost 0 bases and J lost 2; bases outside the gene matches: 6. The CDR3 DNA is TGTGCCAGCAGTTTATCGGTAGCGGGGGCCTTCACAGATACGCAGTATTTT. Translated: CASSLSVAGAFTDTQYF.

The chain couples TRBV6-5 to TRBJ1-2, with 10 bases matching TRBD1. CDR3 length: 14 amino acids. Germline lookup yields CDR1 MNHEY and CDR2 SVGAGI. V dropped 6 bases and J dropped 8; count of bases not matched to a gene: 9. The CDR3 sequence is CASRHRQGAEGYTF. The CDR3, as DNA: TGTGCCAGCAGACATAGACAGGGGGCGGAAGGCTACACCTTC.

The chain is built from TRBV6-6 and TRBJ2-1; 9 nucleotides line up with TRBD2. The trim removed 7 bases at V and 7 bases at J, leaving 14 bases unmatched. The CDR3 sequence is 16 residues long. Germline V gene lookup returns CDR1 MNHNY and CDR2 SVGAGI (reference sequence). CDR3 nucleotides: TGTGCCAGCACTCCTAGATTGGCGGGGGGGTTGAATGAGCAGTTCTTC. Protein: CASTPRLAGGLNEQFF.

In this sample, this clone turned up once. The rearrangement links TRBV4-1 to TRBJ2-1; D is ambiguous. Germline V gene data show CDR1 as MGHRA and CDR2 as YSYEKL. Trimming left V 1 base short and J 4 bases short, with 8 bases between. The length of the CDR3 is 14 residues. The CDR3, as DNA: TGCGCCAGCAGCCAAGGCAGGATTTACAATGAGCAGTTCTTC. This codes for CASSQGRIYNEQFF.

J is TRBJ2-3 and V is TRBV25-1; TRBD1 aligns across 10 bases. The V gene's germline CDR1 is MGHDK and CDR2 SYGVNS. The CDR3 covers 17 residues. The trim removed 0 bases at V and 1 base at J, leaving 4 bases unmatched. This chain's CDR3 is CASSEYRGTGGTDTQYF. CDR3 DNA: TGTGCCAGCAGTGAATATCGGGGGACAGGGGGCACAGATACGCAGTATTTT.

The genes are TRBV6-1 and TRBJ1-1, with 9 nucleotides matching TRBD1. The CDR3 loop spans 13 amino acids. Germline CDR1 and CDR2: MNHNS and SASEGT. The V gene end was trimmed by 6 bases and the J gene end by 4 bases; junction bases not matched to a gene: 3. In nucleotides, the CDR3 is TGTGCCAGCAGGGCGACAGGGGGCACTGAAGCTTTCTTT. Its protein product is CASRATGGTEAFF.

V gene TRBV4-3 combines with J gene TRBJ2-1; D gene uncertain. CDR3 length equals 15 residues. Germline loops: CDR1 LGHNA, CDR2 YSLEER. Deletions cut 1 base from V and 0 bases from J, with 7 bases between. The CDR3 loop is CASSQGLVSYNEQFF. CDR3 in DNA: TGCGCCAGCAGCCAAGGGCTTGTCTCCTACAATGAGCAGTTCTTC.

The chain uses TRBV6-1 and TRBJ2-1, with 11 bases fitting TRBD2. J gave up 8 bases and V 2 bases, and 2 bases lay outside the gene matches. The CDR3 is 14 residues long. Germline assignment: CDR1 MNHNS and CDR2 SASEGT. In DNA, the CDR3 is TGTGCCAGCAGTGAAACTAGCGGGGGCTATGAGCAGTTCTTC. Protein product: CASSETSGGYEQFF.

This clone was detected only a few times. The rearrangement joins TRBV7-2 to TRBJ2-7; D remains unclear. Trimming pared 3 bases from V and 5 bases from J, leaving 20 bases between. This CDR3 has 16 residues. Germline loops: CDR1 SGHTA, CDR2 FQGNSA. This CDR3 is CASSFMTNPNRNEQYF. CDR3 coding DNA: TGTGCCAGCAGCTTTATGACAAACCCTAATCGGAACGAGCAGTACTTC.

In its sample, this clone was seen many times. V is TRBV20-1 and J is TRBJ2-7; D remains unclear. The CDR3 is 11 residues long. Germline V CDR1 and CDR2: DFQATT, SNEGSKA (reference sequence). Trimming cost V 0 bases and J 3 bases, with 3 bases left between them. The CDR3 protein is CSARDNYEQYF. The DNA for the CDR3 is TGCAGTGCTAGAGACAACTACGAGCAGTACTTC.

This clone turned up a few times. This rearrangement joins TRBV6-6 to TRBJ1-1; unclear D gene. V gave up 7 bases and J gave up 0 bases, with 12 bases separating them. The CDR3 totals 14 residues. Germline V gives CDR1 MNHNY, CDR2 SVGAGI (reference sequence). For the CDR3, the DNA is TGTGCCAGCACCCAAGAACCAGTGAACACTGAAGCTTTCTTT. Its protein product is CASTQEPVNTEAFF.

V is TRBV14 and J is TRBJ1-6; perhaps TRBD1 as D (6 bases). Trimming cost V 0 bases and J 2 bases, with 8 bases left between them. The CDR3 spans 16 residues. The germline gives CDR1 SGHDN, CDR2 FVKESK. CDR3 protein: CASSQDRDTYNSPLHF. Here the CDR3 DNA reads TGTGCCAGCAGCCAAGATAGGGACACCTATAATTCACCCCTCCACTTT.

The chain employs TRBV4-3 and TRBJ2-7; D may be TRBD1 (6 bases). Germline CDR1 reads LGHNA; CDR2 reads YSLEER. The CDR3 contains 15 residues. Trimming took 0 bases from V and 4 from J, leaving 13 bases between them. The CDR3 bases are TGCGCCAGCAGCCAAGATCTTGGCAGGGGTTACGAGCAGTACTTC. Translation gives CASSQDLGRGYEQYF.

The CDR3 here is CASSLVWGNTDTQYF. The DNA for the CDR3 is TGTGCCAGCAGCTTAGTTTGGGGCAACACAGATACGCAGTATTTT. The rearrangement joins TRBV7-8 to TRBJ2-3, with a possible D match to TRBD1 (5 bases). The CDR3 extends over 15 amino acids. Trimming stripped 1 base from V and 2 bases from J, with 10 bases between. The germline gives CDR1 SGHVS, CDR2 FQNEAQ. Filled out from reference TRBV7-8 and TRBJ2-3, the complete variable domain reads GAGVSQSPRYKVAKRGQDVALRCDPISGHVSLFWYQQALGQGPEFLTYFQNEAQLDKSGLPSDRFFAERPEGSVSTLKIQRTQQEDSAVYLCASSLVWGNTDTQYFGPGTRLTVL.

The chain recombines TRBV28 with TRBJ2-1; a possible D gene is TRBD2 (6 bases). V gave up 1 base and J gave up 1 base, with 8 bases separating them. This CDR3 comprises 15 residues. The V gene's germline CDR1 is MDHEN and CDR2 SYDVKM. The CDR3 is CASSLSLASYNEQFF. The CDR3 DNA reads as TGTGCCAGCAGTTTATCGCTAGCGTCCTACAATGAGCAGTTCTTC.

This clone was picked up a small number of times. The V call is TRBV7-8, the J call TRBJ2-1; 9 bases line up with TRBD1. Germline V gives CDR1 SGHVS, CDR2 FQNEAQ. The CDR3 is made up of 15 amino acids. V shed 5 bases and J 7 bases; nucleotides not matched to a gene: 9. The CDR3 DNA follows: TGTGCCAGCAGCGCGACCGGGACAGGGCCAAATGAGCAGTTCTTC. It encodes CASSATGTGPNEQFF.